This passage covers 4 T cell receptor beta chains from one sample sequenced in a study of cytomegalovirus exposure and HLA in healthy donors. 13 Jbeta primers and 60 Vbeta primers were used for the PCR. Using immunoSEQ multiplex PCR, the repertoire was profiled, and TCRdb retains in-frame clones only, with some absent. The data contain more than 90,000 clones, about 80% of them seen just once; the ten biggest clones take up roughly 7%. Sequences were obtained from PBMCs. The receptors originated from a man aged 40-50 years in good health and CMV-seropositive.

The CDR3 is CASSGPGQGTYEQYF. As DNA, the CDR3 is TGTGCCAGCAGCGGTCCGGGACAGGGGACCTACGAGCAGTACTTC. The chain combines TRBV6-1 with TRBJ2-7, with 10 nucleotides matching TRBD1. Per the germline V gene, CDR1 is MNHNS and CDR2 is SASEGT. Trimming took 6 bases from V and 2 from J; bases not matched to a gene: 7. There are 15 residues in the CDR3.

In this sample, this clone turned up a few times. The chain couples TRBV29-1 to TRBJ2-7, with TRBD1 matching over 9 bases. In germline, CDR1 is SQVTM, CDR2 ANQGSEA. This CDR3 contains 13 residues. V trimming: 7 bases; J trimming: 4 bases; junction bases outside the gene matches: 8. In DNA, the CDR3 is TGCAGCGCCGGGGGGACAGGGTATTACGAGCAGTACTTC. It encodes CSAGGTGYYEQYF.

The chain couples TRBV7-9 to TRBJ2-1; possibly TRBD2 for D (5 bases). The CDR3 spans 13 residues. Per germline, CDR1 SEHNR and CDR2 FQNEAQ (reference sequence). Trimming took off 3 bases at V and 5 bases at J, with 8 bases between the two ends. The CDR3 DNA reads as TGTGCCAGCAGCTTCGCGGGCCACAATGAGCAGTTCTTC. Translating gives CASSFAGHNEQFF.

The chain couples TRBV10-3 to TRBJ1-2; TRBD1 agrees at 8 bases. After removal of 4 bases from V and 0 bases from J, the junction contained 7 bases not matched to a gene. Germline values: CDR1 ENHRY, CDR2 SYGVKD. This CDR3 region has 16 residues. In nucleotides, the CDR3 is TGTGCCATCAGTGGGACTAACAGGGGGGCTAACTATGGCTACACCTTC. Its translation is CAISGTNRGANYGYTF.